Each of the 30 T cell receptor beta chains below was sequenced from the same sample in a study of PD-1 blockade in mismatch repair-deficient tumors. Sequencing used immunoSEQ multiplex PCR; TCRdb keeps in-frame clones, though not all of them. The sample has roughly 45,000 clones, under 85% seen once. The specimen comprised PBMCs, sampled before pembrolizumab treatment. The receptors here all came from an adult with mismatch repair-deficient cancer.

The chain has TRBV13 and TRBJ2-4; D may match TRBD1 or TRBD2 (5 bases each). The CDR3 is made up of 19 amino acids. The V and J ends lost 0 bases and 5 bases respectively, with 23 bases between them. CDR1 PRHDT and CDR2 FYEKMQ come from the germline V gene (reference sequence). This CDR3 is CASSLGGPRARYAQNIQYF. The CDR3 DNA sequence: TGTGCCAGCAGCTTAGGGGGACCGCGGGCCCGATACGCTCAAAACATTCAGTACTTC.

V is TRBV5-4 and J is TRBJ1-4, with 11 bases matching TRBD1. Germline CDR1 SGHNT, CDR2 YYREEE (reference sequence). V lost 3 bases, J lost 2 bases, and 0 bases stayed unmatched. The CDR3 totals 15 residues. For the CDR3, the DNA is TGTGCCAGCAGCTGGGACAGGGGGACTAATGAAAAACTGTTTTTT. Translating gives CASSWDRGTNEKLFF.

V gene TRBV5-4 combines with J gene TRBJ1-1, with a possible D match to TRBD1 (5 bases). This CDR3 has 15 residues. Trimming removed 4 bases from V and 1 base from J, with 14 bases in between. CDR1 and CDR2 (germline): SGHNT, YYREEE (reference sequence). The CDR3 bases are TGTGCCAGCAGCCCCCGACAGCAGGAGAACACTGAAGCTTTCTTT. Encoded protein: CASSPRQQENTEAFF.

The gene calls are TRBV28 and TRBJ2-5; 8 bases are shared with TRBD1. V lost 3 bases and J lost 5; bases outside the gene matches: 5. The length of the CDR3 is 14 residues. The germline V gene encodes CDR1 MDHEN and CDR2 SYDVKM. The CDR3 is CASSLGTGLETQYF. The CDR3 DNA follows: TGTGCCAGCAGTTTGGGGACAGGATTGGAGACCCAGTACTTC.

The chain carries TRBV2 and TRBJ2-1; weak D call: TRBD2 (6 bases). The CDR3 is 15 amino acids. CDR1 is SNHLY and CDR2 is FYNNEI in the germline V gene. Trimming took 6 bases from V and 0 from J, leaving 12 bases between them. The chain's CDR3 is CASRGAGGSYNEQFF. The DNA of the CDR3 is TGTGCCAGCAGGGGAGCGGGTGGCTCCTACAATGAGCAGTTCTTC. The full variable domain, rest sourced from reference TRBV2 and TRBJ2-1, is EPEVTQTPSHQVTQMGQEVILRCVPISNHLYFYWYRQILGQKVEFLVSFYNNEISEKSEIFDDQFSVERPDGSNFTLKIRSTKLEDSAMYFCASRGAGGSYNEQFFGPGTRLTVL.

The gene calls are TRBV5-6 and TRBJ2-5; D unresolved. The V gene lost 4 bases and the J gene lost 1 base, with 11 bases spanning the gap. The CDR3 covers 14 residues. Looked up from germline, CDR1 is SGHDT and CDR2 is YYEEEE. CDR3 coding DNA: TGTGCCAGCAGCCCGACCGGGCCCCAAGAGACCCAGTACTTC. This codes for CASSPTGPQETQYF.

The chain uses TRBV4-1 and TRBJ1-2; the D gene is possibly TRBD1 (5 bases). Trimming removed 0 bases at V and 7 bases at J, with 12 bases between. Per germline, CDR1 MGHRA and CDR2 YSYEKL. The CDR3 is 14 amino acids. This CDR3 is CASSQDRVLGGYTF. CDR3 in DNA: TGCGCCAGCAGCCAAGACAGGGTGCTGGGTGGCTACACCTTC.

This clone was seen a few times. The chain combines TRBV7-8 with TRBJ1-2; no firm D call. The V and J ends lost 2 bases and 5 bases respectively, with 9 bases between them. The germline gives CDR1 SGHVS, CDR2 FQNEAQ. The CDR3 has 13 amino acids. The CDR3 DNA is TGTGCCAGCAGCTTACGGTCTGAATATGGCTACACCTTC. It yields the protein CASSLRSEYGYTF.

The chain is built from TRBV7-8 and TRBJ2-3, with 9 bases identical to TRBD2. Germline V gene data show CDR1 as SGHVS and CDR2 as FQNEAQ. There are 15 residues in the CDR3. J was trimmed by 2 bases and V by 5 bases; bases with no gene match: 5. The CDR3 here is CASSPRTSATDTQYF. For the CDR3, the DNA is TGTGCCAGCAGCCCCCGGACTAGCGCCACAGATACGCAGTATTTT.

Only a few counts were recorded for this clone. This chain joins TRBV20-1 and TRBJ1-3, with TRBD1 as a possible D gene (5 bases). Trimming pared 3 bases from V and 8 bases from J, leaving 8 bases between. Germline V gene lookup returns CDR1 DFQATT and CDR2 SNEGSKA (reference sequence). The CDR3 has 11 residues. The CDR3: CSARQGYTIYF. In nucleotides, the CDR3 is TGCAGTGCTAGGCAGGGTTACACCATATATTTT.

The genes are TRBV2 and TRBJ2-2; D is unresolved. The CDR3 is made up of 13 amino acids. V lost 2 bases and J lost 8, with 9 bases in between. CDR1 is SNHLY, CDR2 FYNNEI, per germline. The CDR3 region is CASSEWGTGELFF. Written as DNA, the CDR3 is TGTGCCAGCAGTGAATGGGGTACTGGGGAGCTGTTTTTT.

The genes are TRBV9 and TRBJ2-3; 15 bases agree with TRBD2. The trim removed 0 bases at V and 4 bases at J, leaving 6 bases unmatched. Germline V gene data show CDR1 as SGDLS and CDR2 as YYNGEE. CDR3 size: 18 residues. The chain's CDR3 is CASSVVGTSGRRADTQYF. For the CDR3, the DNA is TGTGCCAGCAGCGTAGTCGGGACTAGCGGGAGGAGGGCAGATACGCAGTATTTT.

The chain links TRBV2 to TRBJ2-7; D gene ambiguous. Trimming pared 5 bases from V and 0 bases from J, leaving 14 bases between. CDR1 and CDR2 (germline): SNHLY, FYNNEI. CDR3 length: 15 residues. The CDR3 loop is CASSFSGLSSYEQYF. The CDR3 DNA reads TGTGCCAGCAGTTTTTCGGGCCTAAGCTCCTACGAGCAGTACTTC.

This rearrangement joins TRBV6-5 to TRBJ2-1; 7 positions agree with TRBD1. Looked up from germline, CDR1 is MNHEY and CDR2 is SVGAGI. The CDR3 totals 14 residues. The trim removed 2 bases at V and 7 bases at J, leaving 5 bases unmatched. The CDR3 bases are TGTGCCAGCAGTTACCCGGGACAGTTGAATGAGCAGTTCTTC. It specifies CASSYPGQLNEQFF.

The chain is built from TRBV7-3 and TRBJ1-4; 12 bases are a match to TRBD1. With V trimmed by 4 bases and J by 5 bases, 11 bases remained unmatched. In germline, CDR1 is SGHTA, CDR2 FQGTGA. This CDR3 has 18 amino acids. CDR3 sequence (DNA): TGTGCCAGCAGCTATTCGGGACAGGGGGCCCAAATGAATGAAAAACTGTTTTTT. This encodes CASSYSGQGAQMNEKLFF.

V usage is TRBV2 and J usage is TRBJ2-7; maybe TRBD1 (6 bases). Germline lookup yields CDR1 SNHLY and CDR2 FYNNEI. Trimming left V 6 bases short and J 6 bases short, with 12 bases between. The CDR3 spans 12 residues. The CDR3 DNA reads as TGTGCCAGCAGCGTTCGGGACATCGAGCAGTACTTC. Its translation: CASSVRDIEQYF.

The rearrangement uses TRBV27 and TRBJ2-2; 9 positions agree with TRBD2. Germline CDR1 is MNHEY and CDR2 is SMNVEV (reference sequence). This CDR3 has 15 amino acids. Trimming removed 6 bases from V and 7 bases from J; junction bases left unmatched: 9. CDR3 bases: TGTGCCAGCAGCGGGGCGGGAGGGTACGGCGGGGAGCTGTTTTTT. Translation gives CASSGAGGYGGELFF.

The CDR3 loop reads CATHDPGQGSNQPQHF. CDR3 in DNA: TGTGCCACCCACGACCCAGGGCAGGGTAGCAATCAGCCCCAGCATTTT. The chain carries TRBV2 and TRBJ1-5, with a possible D match to TRBD1 (5 bases). Germline V gives CDR1 SNHLY, CDR2 FYNNEI. The CDR3 sequence is 16 residues long. V shed 10 bases and J shed 0 bases, with 19 bases lying between them.

This clone turned up a few times. The chain recombines TRBV6-6 with TRBJ2-7; D is unresolved. V lost 7 bases to trimming and J lost 10 bases, with 14 bases between them. Per germline, CDR1 MNHNY and CDR2 SVGAGI (reference sequence). The length of the CDR3 is 11 residues. This chain's CDR3 is CASTSDGRQYF. DNA for the CDR3: TGTGCCAGCACGTCCGACGGACGCCAGTACTTC.

The chain is built from TRBV29-1 and TRBJ2-5; D call uncertain. The germline V gene has CDR1 SQVTM and CDR2 ANQGSEA. Trimming stripped 0 bases from V and 5 bases from J, with 16 bases between. The CDR3 covers 15 residues. In DNA form, the CDR3 reads TGCAGCGTTGAAGATCCGGGCCTTTCGGGTGAGACCCAGTACTTC. Translated: CSVEDPGLSGETQYF.

The CDR3 DNA reads TGTGCCAGCAGCCATGACAGCACCTACGAGCAGTACTTC. Translating gives CASSHDSTYEQYF. The gene calls are TRBV11-1 and TRBJ2-7; tentative D call: TRBD1 (5 bases). Germline CDR1 reads SGHAT; CDR2 reads FQDESV (reference sequence). This CDR3 region has 13 residues. Trimming stripped 5 bases from V and 2 bases from J, with 10 bases between.

This clone was observed a few times. The chain combines TRBV19 with TRBJ2-7; 10 bases align to TRBD2. V shed 3 bases, J shed 4 bases, and the junction held 3 bases outside the gene matches. The CDR3 is made up of 14 amino acids. Germline CDR1 is LNHDA and CDR2 is SQIVND (reference sequence). The CDR3, as DNA: TGTGCCAGTAGTATTCGACTAGCGGGTTACGAGCAGTACTTC. It codes for CASSIRLAGYEQYF. Combining the CDR3 with reference TRBV19 and TRBJ2-7 gives the whole variable domain DGGITQSPKYLFRKEGQNVTLSCEQNLNHDAMYWYRQDPGQGLRLIYYSQIVNDFQKGDIAEGYSVSREKKESFPLTVTSAQKNPTAFYLCASSIRLAGYEQYFGPGTRLTVT.

A few counts support this clone. This chain joins TRBV5-6 and TRBJ1-1; D is ambiguous. The CDR3 length is 17 residues. Germline V gene sequence: CDR1 SGHDT, CDR2 YYEEEE. Trimming took 0 bases from V and 7 from J, leaving 22 bases between them. The CDR3 sequence: CASSLAAALSESNEAFF. The CDR3 nucleotides are TGTGCCAGCAGCTTGGCCGCGGCCCTTTCTGAATCCAATGAAGCTTTCTTT.

V gene TRBV5-6 combines with J gene TRBJ2-5; D is unclear. This CDR3 is built from 14 residues. V was shortened by 3 bases and J by 5 bases, with 14 bases between the two germline ends. CDR1 is SGHDT, CDR2 YYEEEE, per germline. Written as DNA, the CDR3 is TGTGCCAGCAGCTCGCTTATCGGCCGGGAGACCCAGTACTTC. Amino acids: CASSSLIGRETQYF.

The gene calls are TRBV7-9 and TRBJ2-2; no clear D gene. Trimming cost V 7 bases and J 0 bases, with 12 bases left between them. CDR3 length equals 15 residues. The germline gives CDR1 SEHNR, CDR2 FQNEAQ (reference sequence). CDR3 sequence reads: CASISPPTNTGELFF. CDR3 sequence (DNA): TGTGCCAGCATCTCCCCCCCCACGAACACCGGGGAGCTGTTTTTT.

The rearrangement links TRBV28 to TRBJ1-4, with a tentative D call TRBD1 (6 bases). The germline V gene encodes CDR1 MDHEN and CDR2 SYDVKM. CDR3 size: 15 residues. V was cut by 2 bases and J by 6 bases, with 13 bases left in between. CDR3 nucleotide sequence: TGTGCCAGCAGTTTAGGGGAGGGGGATGATGAAAAACTGTTTTTT. It codes for CASSLGEGDDEKLFF.

The rearrangement uses TRBV21-1 and TRBJ2-1; whether TRBD2, the table's D call, matches the DNA was not checked. TRBV21-1 corresponds to a pseudogene. The CDR3 sequence is 14 residues long. The CDR3 nucleotides are TGTGCCAGCAACGGGCGGGCGTCCTACAATGAGCAGTTCTTC. Translation gives CASNGRASYNEQFF.

The chain carries TRBV7-2 and TRBJ2-5; 7 bases match TRBD2. Trimming at V came to 6 bases and at J to 5 bases, leaving 12 bases not matched to a gene. Germline V gives CDR1 SGHTA, CDR2 FQGNSA. CDR3 size: 15 residues. The CDR3 here is CASRSPAGEWETQYF. Written as DNA, the CDR3 is TGTGCCAGCAGGTCTCCGGCGGGGGAGTGGGAGACCCAGTACTTC. Together with reference TRBV7-2 and TRBJ2-5, the CDR3 gives the full variable domain: GAGVSQSPSNKVTEKGKDVELRCDPISGHTALYWYRQSLGQGLEFLIYFQGNSAPDKSGLPSDRFSAERTGGSVSTLTIQRTQQEDSAVYLCASRSPAGEWETQYFGPGTRLLVL.

The rearrangement uses TRBV18 and TRBJ2-1, with TRBD2 matching 13 bases. Trimming cost V 3 bases and J 7 bases; bases outside gene matches: 9. The CDR3 loop spans 17 amino acids. Germline CDR1 and CDR2: KGHSH and LQKENI. In DNA, the CDR3 is TGTGCCAGCTCACCTAACGCTCCGGGACTAGCGGGAAATGAGCAGTTCTTC. This translates into CASSPNAPGLAGNEQFF.

By share, this clone counts as large (0.1 to 1%). The chain combines TRBV11-2 with TRBJ1-2, with D possibly matching TRBD1 (5 bases). Per germline, CDR1 SGHAT and CDR2 FQNNGV. CDR3 length: 15 residues. V was shortened by 4 bases and J by 1 base, with 13 bases between the two germline ends. CDR3 loop: CASSWGSGSNYGYTF. CDR3 bases: TGTGCCAGCAGCTGGGGATCAGGGAGTAACTATGGCTACACCTTC.